This TCR beta chain was profiled in a study of blood T cell repertoires in COVID-19. Study background: The origin of the acute and convalescent COVID-19 samples was the United States, Italy and Spain. Sources were T cells, B-cell-depleted T cells, or PBMCs; the material itself was cDNA or gDNA.

Germline V lookup: CDR1 SGHDT, CDR2 YYEEEE. V gave up 0 bases and J gave up 5 bases; unmatched junction bases: 11. This CDR3 comprises 16 residues. In the original workflow: Using reference gene primer amplification, nucleated cell counts were estimated. Sequencing used immunoSEQ multiplex PCR; TCRdb keeps in-frame clones, though not all of them. From that table come the V and J calls and clone size; the DNA was used to work out D and trimming. The sample lists over 65,000 clones, 80% to 95% occurring once. The sample consisted of peripheral blood. This chain joins TRBV5-6 and TRBJ2-7; 7 bases match TRBD1. The TCR comes from a woman aged 80 or over with acute or convalescent COVID-19. CDR3 bases: TGTGCCAGCAGCTTGGCCCTCGGTACAGGGGCAAACGAGCAGTACTTC. It encodes CASSLALGTGANEQYF. The variable domain in full, with the rest retrieved from reference TRBV5-6 and TRBJ2-7, is DAGVTQSPTHLIKTRGQQVTLRCSPKSGHDTVSWYQQALGQGPQFIFQYYEEEERQRGNFPDRFSGHQFPNYSSELNVNALLLGDSALYLCASSLALGTGANEQYFGPGTRLTVT.